This T cell receptor beta chain was documented in a study of blood T cell repertoires in COVID-19 (dated by TCRdb to the early 2020s). Broadly, across the study: The collaborator samples originated in the United States, Italy and Spain and spanned the acute and convalescent phases of COVID-19. Where HLA class I and class II types were available, the types were taken from metadata supplied by the sample provider, not from assay-based typing. Nearly every sample came with metadata listing a de-identified subject ID, COVID-19 status, age in years and sex. The dataset comprised deeply sampled blood TCRbeta repertoires from subjects exposed to, actively infected with, or recovered from COVID-19. The repertoires were made available in a free public database intended to serve as a resource for research on the immune response to SARS-CoV-2. Samples were obtained from the ongoing ImmuneRACE study (first 160 participants) and from over 1,000 subjects provided by 6 global collaborators. The material from the prospective study consisted of cDNA or gDNA derived from T cells, B-cell-depleted T cells, or PBMCs. Broad study findings and their caveats: The amount of clinical and demographic metadata varied by source and participant and was provided uncurated.

TCRbeta CDR3 regions were amplified from genomic DNA by means of the immunoSEQ Assay, a bias-controlled multiplex PCR. In the original analysis: The number of nucleated cells in each sample was estimated from the amplification of reference gene primers within the assay. Sequence reads were collapsed and filtered to measure the absolute abundance of every unique TCRbeta CDR3 rearrangement. For each sample, productive Simpson clonality was calculated by taking the square root of Simpson's diversity index across productive rearrangements. The immuneACCESS repertoire file appears here via TCRdb, limited to in-frame rearrangements. These files lack a portion of the clones; in checked studies, under half of the deficit traces to unresolved V genes, and the cause of the others is not known. The DNA gave D and trimming, while V, J and clone size come from that table. For this sample there are roughly 180,000 clones; about 86% appear just once. The ten largest clonotypes hold 0.99% of the sample.

Trimming takes 7 bases from V and 4 bases from J, and the germline ends sit 13 bases apart. Including cysteine and phenylalanine, the CDR3 has 14 amino acids. Only CDR3 DNA is held: 42 bases, read in frame from base 1. As encoded in the germline V gene, CDR1 is MNHEY while CDR2 is SVGAGI. Whole blood was collected in K2EDTA tubes by collaborating institutions according to the institutions' own protocols. For TCRbeta analysis, collaborators shipped samples as frozen whole blood, isolated PBMCs, or DNA extracted from either of those sample types. Only a few counts were recorded for this clone. Its target antigen remains unknown. Per-base qualities were not stored, and no clone one base away is much larger.

In this chain, TRBV6-5 is recombined with TRBJ2-2, with an unclear D gene assignment. The receptor comes from a young man with acute or convalescent COVID-19. The sample taken for sequencing was peripheral blood. The nucleotide sequence reads as follows: TGTGCCAGCACCTCTCTCCAGGTCACCGGGGAGCTGTTTTTT. Translated, it gives CASTSLQVTGELFF.